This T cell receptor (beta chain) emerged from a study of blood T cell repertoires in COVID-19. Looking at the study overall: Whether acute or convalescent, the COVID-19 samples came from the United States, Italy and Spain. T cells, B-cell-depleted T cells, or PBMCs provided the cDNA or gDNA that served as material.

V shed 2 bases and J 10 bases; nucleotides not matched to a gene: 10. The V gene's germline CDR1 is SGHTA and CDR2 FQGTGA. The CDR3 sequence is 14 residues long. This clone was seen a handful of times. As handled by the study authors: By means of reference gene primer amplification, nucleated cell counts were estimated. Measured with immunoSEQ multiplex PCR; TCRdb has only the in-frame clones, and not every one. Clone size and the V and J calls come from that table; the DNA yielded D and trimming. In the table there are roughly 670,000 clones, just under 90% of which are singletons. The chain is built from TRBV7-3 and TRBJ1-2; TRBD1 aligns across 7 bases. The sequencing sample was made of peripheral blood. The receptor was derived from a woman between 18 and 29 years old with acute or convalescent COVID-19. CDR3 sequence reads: CASSLSRDSPYYTF. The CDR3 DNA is TGTGCCAGCAGCTTATCGCGGGACAGCCCATACTACACCTTC.